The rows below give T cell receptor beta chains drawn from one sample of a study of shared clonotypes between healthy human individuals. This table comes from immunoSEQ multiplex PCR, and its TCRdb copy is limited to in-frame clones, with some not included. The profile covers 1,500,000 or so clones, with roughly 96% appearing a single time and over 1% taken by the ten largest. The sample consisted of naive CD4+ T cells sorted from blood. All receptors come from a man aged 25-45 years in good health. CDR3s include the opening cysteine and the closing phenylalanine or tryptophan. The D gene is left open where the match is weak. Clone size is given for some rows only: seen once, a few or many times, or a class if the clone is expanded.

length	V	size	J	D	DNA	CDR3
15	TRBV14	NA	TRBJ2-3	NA	TGTGCCAGCAGCCAGAACCCTATCGGGGGAAATACGCAGTATTTT	CASSQNPIGGNTQYF
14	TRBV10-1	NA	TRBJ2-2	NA	TGCGCCAGCTCTCGGGGGGCGAGCACCGGGGAGCTGTTTTTT	CASSRGASTGELFF
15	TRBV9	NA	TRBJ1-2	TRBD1	TGTGCCAGCAGCGCCCGACAGGGCACGACGAGCGGCTACACCTTC	CASSARQGTTSGYTF
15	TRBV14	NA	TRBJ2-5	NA	TGTGCCAGCAGCCAAGCCGGGACGGCCAAGGGGCCCCAGTACTTC	CASSQAGTAKGPQYF
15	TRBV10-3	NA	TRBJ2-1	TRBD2	TGTGCCATCAGGCTAGCGGGGAGTCCCTACAATGAGCAGTTCTTC	CAIRLAGSPYNEQFF
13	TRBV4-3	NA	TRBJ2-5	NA	TGCGCCAGCAGCCAAGGATCGACGGGGGCCCAGTACTTC	CASSQGSTGAQYF
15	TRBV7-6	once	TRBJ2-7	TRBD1	TGTGCCAGCAGCCAACAGGGGCCAATACCCTACGAGCAGTACTTC	CASSQQGPIPYEQYF
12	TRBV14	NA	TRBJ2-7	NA	TGTGCCAGCAGCCAAGCCGACTACGAGCAGTACTTC	CASSQADYEQYF
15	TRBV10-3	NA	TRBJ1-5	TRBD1	TGTGCCATCAGTGAGCGGACAGGGGAAAATCAGCCCCAGCATTTT	CAISERTGENQPQHF
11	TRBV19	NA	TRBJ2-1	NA	TGTGCCAGTAGTTGGGACAATGAGCAGTTCTTC	CASSWDNEQFF
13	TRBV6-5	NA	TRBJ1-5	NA	TGTGCCAGCAGTTATGGATCGGGACAGCCCCAGCATTTT	CASSYGSGQPQHF
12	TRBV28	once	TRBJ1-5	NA	TGTGCCAGCAGATCTCCGGGACTTTTATGGTCTTTT	CASRSPGLLWSF
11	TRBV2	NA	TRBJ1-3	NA	TGTGCCAGCAGTGCAGGAAACACCATATATTTT	CASSAGNTIYF
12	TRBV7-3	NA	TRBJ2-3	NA	TGTGCCAGCAGCTTACTCGGAGATACGCAGTATTTT	CASSLLGDTQYF
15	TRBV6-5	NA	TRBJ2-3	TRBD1	TGTGCCAGCAGACCCGGACAGGGGTCATCAGATACGCAGTATTTT	CASRPGQGSSDTQYF
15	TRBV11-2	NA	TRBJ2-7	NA	TGTGCCAGCAGCTCCCTCCAGGGGGGAATTTACGAGCAGTACTTC	CASSSLQGGIYEQYF
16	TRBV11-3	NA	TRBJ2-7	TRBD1	TGTGCCAGCAGCCCATCTGGGACAGGACCAACCTACGAGCAGTACTTC	CASSPSGTGPTYEQYF
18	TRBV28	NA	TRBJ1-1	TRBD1	TGTGCCAGCAGCCCGTGGGCCCAAAACGGACAGGTAAACACTGAAGCTTTCTTT	CASSPWAQNGQVNTEAFF
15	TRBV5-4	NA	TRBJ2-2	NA	TGTGCCAGCAGCTTGGAGGGGAGTCGGACCGGGGAGCTGTTTTTT	CASSLEGSRTGELFF
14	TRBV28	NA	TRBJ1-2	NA	TGTGCCAGCAGTCCCCCCGGGGGACTCTATGGCTACACCTTC	CASSPPGGLYGYTF
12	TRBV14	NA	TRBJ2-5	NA	TGTGCCAGCAGCCAACAGGGGGAGACCCAGTACTTC	CASSQQGETQYF
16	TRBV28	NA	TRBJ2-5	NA	TGTGCCAGCAGTTTTATGTTAGCGGAGTACCAAGAGACCCAGTACTTC	CASSFMLAEYQETQYF
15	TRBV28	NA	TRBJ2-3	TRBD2	TGTGCCAGCAGGACTAGCGGGAGGGGAGCAGATACGCAGTATTTT	CASRTSGRGADTQYF
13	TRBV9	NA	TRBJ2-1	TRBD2	TGTGCCAGCAGCGTGAGGACCGGGACTAGCCATTTCTTC	CASSVRTGTSHFF
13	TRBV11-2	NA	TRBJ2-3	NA	TGTGCCAGCAGCTTAGATATTGAAGATACGCAGTATTTT	CASSLDIEDTQYF
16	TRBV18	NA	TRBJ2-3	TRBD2	TGTGCCAGCTCACCAGCTAGCGGAACTAGCACAGATACGCAGTATTTT	CASSPASGTSTDTQYF
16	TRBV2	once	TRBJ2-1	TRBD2	TGTGCCAGCAGTGAGGAGGGTAGCGGGATAGTAAATGAGCAGTTCTTC	CASSEEGSGIVNEQFF
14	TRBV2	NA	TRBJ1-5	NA	TGTGCCAGCAGTGGTCACGGCCGATCTCAGCCCCAGCATTTT	CASSGHGRSQPQHF
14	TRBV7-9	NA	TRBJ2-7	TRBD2	TGTGCCAGCAGCTTAAGGGACTACGCCTACGAGCAGTACTTC	CASSLRDYAYEQYF
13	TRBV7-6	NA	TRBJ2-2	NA	TGTGCCAGCAGCTTAGGGATCCAGGGGGAGCTGTTTTTT	CASSLGIQGELFF
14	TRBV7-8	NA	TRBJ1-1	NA	TGTGCCAGCAGCCCACAGGAGATGAACACTGAAGCTTTCTTT	CASSPQEMNTEAFF
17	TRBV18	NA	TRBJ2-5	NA	TGTGCCAGCTCACCACCAGGGGGAGGCAGCGCAGCAGAGACCCAGTACTTC	CASSPPGGGSAAETQYF
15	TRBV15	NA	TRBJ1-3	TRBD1	TGTGCCACCAGCGCACGGACAGGGTCTGGAAACACCATATATTTT	CATSARTGSGNTIYF
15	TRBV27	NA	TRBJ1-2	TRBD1	TGTGCCAGCAGTTTCCAGGGGGCGCTCGAATATGGCTACACCTTC	CASSFQGALEYGYTF
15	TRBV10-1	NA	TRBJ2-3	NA	TGCGCCAGCCTGCTGTCCGGGAACCGCACAGATACGCAGTATTTT	CASLLSGNRTDTQYF
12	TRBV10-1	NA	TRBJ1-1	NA	TGCGCCAGCAGCGCAGGTTCTACTGAAGCTTTCTTT	CASSAGSTEAFF
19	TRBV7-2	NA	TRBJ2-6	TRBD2	TGTGCCAGCAGCTTAGTAGGGACTAGCGGGAGCGGTGGGGCCAACGTCCTGACTTTC	CASSLVGTSGSGGANVLTF
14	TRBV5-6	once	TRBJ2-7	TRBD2	TGTGCCAGCAGCACAACTAGCGGGAGTCACGAGCAGTACTTC	CASSTTSGSHEQYF
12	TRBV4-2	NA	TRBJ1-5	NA	TGTGCCAGCAGCCAAGTAGGTCAGCCCCAGCATTTT	CASSQVGQPQHF
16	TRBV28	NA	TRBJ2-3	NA	TGTGCCAGCAGTTTAAGGGGGAGGGGGAGCACAGATACGCAGTATTTT	CASSLRGRGSTDTQYF